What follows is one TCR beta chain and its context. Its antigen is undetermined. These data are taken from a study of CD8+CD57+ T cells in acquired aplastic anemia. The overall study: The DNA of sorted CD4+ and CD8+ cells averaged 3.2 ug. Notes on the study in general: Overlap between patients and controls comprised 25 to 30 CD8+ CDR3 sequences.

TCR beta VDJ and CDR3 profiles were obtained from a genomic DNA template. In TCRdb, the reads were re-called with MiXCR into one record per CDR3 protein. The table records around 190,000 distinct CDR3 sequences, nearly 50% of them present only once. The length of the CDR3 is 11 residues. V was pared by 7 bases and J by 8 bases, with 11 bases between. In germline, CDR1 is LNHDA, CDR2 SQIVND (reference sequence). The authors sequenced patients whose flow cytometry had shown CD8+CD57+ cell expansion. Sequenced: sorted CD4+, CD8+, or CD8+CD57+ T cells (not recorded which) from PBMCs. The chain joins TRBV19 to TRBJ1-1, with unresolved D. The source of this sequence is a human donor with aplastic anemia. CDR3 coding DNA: TGTGCCAGTACCCTTCGAGGCGAAGCTTTCTTT. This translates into CASTLRGEAFF.